This paragraph covers one TCR beta chain sequence. Its antigen is unidentified. TCRdb's table, derived via immunoSEQ multiplex PCR, lists solely in-frame clones and lacks some. The sample carries more than 7,500 clones, about 86% recorded once. The data originate from a study of STAT5B mutations in CD4+ large granular lymphocyte leukemia. Overall study results and limits: TRBV06-family usage was enriched in top patient clones (8/27) versus controls (2/35).

Germline CDR1 is SGHRS and CDR2 is YFSETQ. The CDR3 spans 14 residues. V shed 7 bases, J shed 3 bases, and the junction held 8 bases outside the gene matches. The TCR was taken from a man in his sixties with CD4+ T-cell large granular lymphocyte leukemia. V gene TRBV5-1 combines with J gene TRBJ2-3, with 7 bases that match TRBD2. The sequencing sample was made of PBMCs. CDR3: CASRRSGGTDTQYF. Written as DNA, the CDR3 is TGCGCCAGCCGAAGGTCGGGAGGAACAGATACGCAGTATTTT. The variable domain in full, with the rest retrieved from reference TRBV5-1 and TRBJ2-3, is KAGVTQTPRYLIKTRGQQVTLSCSPISGHRSVSWYQQTPGQGLQFLFEYFSETQRNKGNFPGRFSGRQFSNSRSEMNVSTLELGDSALYLCASRRSGGTDTQYFGPGTRLTVL.